This TCR beta chain was identified in a study of blood T cell repertoires in COVID-19. Overall study context: Samples taken during acute and convalescent COVID-19 were collected in the United States, Italy and Spain. Sample material is recorded as cDNA or gDNA derived from T cells, B-cell-depleted T cells, or PBMCs.

Per the original methods: Estimates of nucleated cell counts were drawn from the amplification of reference gene primers. The data were produced by immunoSEQ multiplex PCR, yet TCRdb's version contains in-frame clones alone and is incomplete. V and J calls and clone size are copied from that table; D and trimming were computed from the DNA. Of approximately 230,000 clones in the sample, approximately 84% were seen once. Those enrolled, adults aged 18 to 89 years, came from about two dozen US areas. The V and J ends lost 4 bases and 8 bases respectively, with 14 bases between them. This CDR3 region has 14 residues. Germline V gives CDR1 SNHLY, CDR2 FYNNEI. This clone was observed a handful of times.

The chain links TRBV2 to TRBJ1-4; D uncertain. Material: PBMCs or T cells enriched from blood (not recorded which). The receptor's source is a man in his forties who had recovered from COVID-19. CDR3 in DNA: TGTGCCAGCAGTGTCCAGCACCCGAGGGAAAAACTGTTTTTT. Translated: CASSVQHPREKLFF.